Shown below are 29 T cell receptor beta chains from a single sample sequenced in a study of blood T cells in healthy people across ages. Through a sample-barcoded 5' primer and a J-beta primer mix, a second PCR was run for roughly 6 to 12 cycles. TCRdb fed the 5' RACE reads into MiXCR, producing one record per CDR3 protein. The repertoire includes 1.5 million to 1.9 million distinct CDR3 sequences, about 45% of them detected once, and approximately 4% sits in the top ten. Sequencing was carried out using blood. The receptor set was obtained from a woman between 18 and 29 years old in good health.

This clonotype came up a few times. The J gene is TRBJ1-2, the V gene TRBV30; D gene unclear. Trimming removed 4 bases at V and 8 bases at J, with 14 bases between. The CDR3 length is 12 residues. Germline V CDR1 and CDR2: GTSNPN, SVGIG (reference sequence). As DNA, the CDR3 is TGTGCCTGGACATCGGGCACGGGGGGCTACACCTTC. Its translation: CAWTSGTGGYTF.

The rearrangement joins TRBV10-3 to TRBJ1-1; the match to TRBD1 covers 8 bases. V dropped 8 bases and J dropped 9; count of bases not matched to a gene: 5. CDR3 length: 11 amino acids. Germline CDR1 is ENHRY and CDR2 is SYGVKD. CDR3 residues: CAIGTGRKAFF. As DNA, the CDR3 is TGTGCCATCGGGACAGGAAGAAAAGCTTTCTTT.

V and J are TRBV15 and TRBJ2-3, with 11 bases aligning to TRBD2. CDR1 and CDR2 from the germline V gene are LNHNV and YYDKDF (reference sequence). The V and J ends lost 1 base and 2 bases, in that order; junction bases with no gene match: 8. The CDR3 is 18 residues long. The CDR3 protein is CATSRGERLAGITDTQYF. The CDR3 region has the DNA TGTGCCACCAGCAGAGGGGAGAGACTAGCGGGGATCACAGATACGCAGTATTTT.

The chain combines TRBV28 with TRBJ1-1; TRBD1 matches 7 bases. Germline CDR1 and CDR2: MDHEN and SYDVKM. CDR3 length equals 15 residues. V shed 5 bases, J shed 4 bases, and the junction held 10 bases outside the gene matches. In DNA, the CDR3 is TGTGCCAGCAGTCCACCTTGGGCAGGGGGCACTGAAGCTTTCTTT. The encoded protein is CASSPPWAGGTEAFF.

V and J are TRBV13 and TRBJ2-5; perhaps TRBD1 as D (5 bases). CDR3 length: 12 residues. The V and J ends lost 5 bases and 5 bases respectively, with 9 bases between them. CDR1 is PRHDT and CDR2 is FYEKMQ in the germline V gene (reference sequence). CDR3 bases: TGTGCCAGCAGCGACAACAGGGAGACCCAGTACTTC. It yields the protein CASSDNRETQYF.

This clonotype was observed once. The chain couples TRBV7-2 to TRBJ2-1; a weak D match, TRBD1 (6 bases). CDR3 length equals 13 residues. Trimming took off 6 bases at V and 13 bases at J, with 19 bases between the two ends. CDR1 and CDR2 (germline): SGHTA, FQGNSA. CDR3 bases: TGTGCCAGCAGTACAGACAGGCAAAAGACCCAGTTCTTC. It is translated as CASSTDRQKTQFF.

In its sample, this clonotype was seen a few times. This rearrangement joins TRBV7-2 to TRBJ2-7, with 7 bases matching TRBD1. This CDR3 comprises 14 residues. Germline CDR1 SGHTA, CDR2 FQGNSA. The J segment lost 4 bases and the V segment lost 6 bases, leaving 9 bases of the junction unmatched. CDR3 region: CASSVTRDRYEQYF. As DNA, the CDR3 is TGTGCCAGCAGTGTCACCCGGGACAGATACGAGCAGTACTTC.

This clonotype showed up just a few times. The CDR3 DNA reads TGTGCCAGCAGTTCCCCGGACAGGAGCAATCAGCCCCAGCATTTT. Protein: CASSSPDRSNQPQHF. J is TRBJ1-5 and V is TRBV28; 7 bases are a match to TRBD1. CDR1 MDHEN and CDR2 SYDVKM come from the germline V gene. The junction had 4 bases not matched to a gene; V was cut back by 4 bases and J by 1 base. The CDR3 loop spans 15 amino acids. Together with reference TRBV28 and TRBJ1-5, the CDR3 gives the full variable domain: DVKVTQSSRYLVKRTGEKVFLECVQDMDHENMFWYRQDPGLGLRLIYFSYDVKMKEKGDIPEGYSVSREKKERFSLILESASTNQTSMYLCASSSPDRSNQPQHFGDGTRLSIL.

CDR3 sequence reads: CASSLDKLYNEQFF. The CDR3 DNA follows: TGCGCCAGCAGCCTAGACAAGCTCTACAATGAGCAGTTCTTC. J is TRBJ2-1 and V is TRBV5-1; D remains unclear. V lost 4 bases and J 3 bases, leaving 11 bases between the germline ends. Germline CDR1 reads SGHRS; CDR2 reads YFSETQ. The CDR3 consists of 14 residues.

This sequence joins TRBV29-1 and TRBJ1-2, with D possibly being TRBD1 (6 bases). CDR1 and CDR2 from the germline V gene are SQVTM and ANQGSEA. V was shortened by 3 bases and J by 4 bases, with 18 bases between the two germline ends. The CDR3 consists of 15 residues. The CDR3 bases are TGCAGCGTTGATGGTGCGGGACATCCCTCCTATGGCTACACCTTC. Its translation is CSVDGAGHPSYGYTF.

This chain links TRBV27 with TRBJ2-1; a weak D match, TRBD2 (5 bases). Per the germline V gene, CDR1 is MNHEY and CDR2 is SMNVEV (reference sequence). Trimming stripped 5 bases from V and 2 bases from J, with 16 bases between. This CDR3 is built from 16 residues. For the CDR3, the DNA is TGTGCCAGCAGTGTAGTCGGGATGGCGGCCTACAATGAGCAGTTCTTC. Encoded protein: CASSVVGMAAYNEQFF.

The chain is built from TRBV11-2 and TRBJ2-3; 10 nucleotides agree with TRBD2. This CDR3 comprises 16 residues. Germline values: CDR1 SGHAT, CDR2 FQNNGV. After removal of 4 bases from V and 6 bases from J, the junction contained 10 bases not matched to a gene. CDR3 sequence: CASSSYQTSGPDTQYF. CDR3 coding DNA: TGTGCCAGCAGCTCATATCAGACTAGCGGGCCTGATACGCAGTATTTT. The full variable domain, completed using reference TRBV11-2 and TRBJ2-3, is EAGVAQSPRYKIIEKRQSVAFWCNPISGHATLYWYQQILGQGPKLLIQFQNNGVVDDSQLPKDRFSAERLKGVDSTLKIQPAKLEDSAVYLCASSSYQTSGPDTQYFGPGTRLTVL.

A remark on this clonotype: Relative to the germline gene, one junction end is altered; a read error may explain this. V gene TRBV6-2 or TRBV6-3 combines with J gene TRBJ2-5; D not resolved. Judging by the DNA end, TRBJ2-7 fits better; the J call may be wrong. The CDR3 has 14 residues. Germline CDR1 MNHEY, CDR2 SVGEGT. CDR3 sequence: CASSDSVQGNEQYF. CDR3 DNA sequence: TGTGCCAGCAGTGACTCGGTTCAAGGGAACGAGCAGTACTTC.

V and J are TRBV25-1 and TRBJ2-1; D uncertain. Germline V lookup: CDR1 MGHDK, CDR2 SYGVNS. The CDR3 totals 13 residues. Deletions cut 5 bases from V and 11 bases from J, with 16 bases between. Here the CDR3 DNA reads TGTGCCAGCAGTAAATGGGGATTGGCGCAGCAGTTCTTC. This gives the protein CASSKWGLAQQFF.

The genes are TRBV4-1 and TRBJ1-1; D unclear. The CDR3 length is 14 residues. Germline V gene sequence: CDR1 MGHRA, CDR2 YSYEKL. V dropped 4 bases and J dropped 2 bases, with 11 bases sitting between them. The CDR3 reads CASSPPYSNTEAFF. CDR3 nucleotides: TGCGCCAGCAGCCCCCCCTACAGTAACACTGAAGCTTTCTTT.

This chain's CDR3 is CASSLARSGELFF. CDR3 DNA: TGTGCCAGCAGCTTAGCTCGGTCCGGGGAGCTGTTTTTT. The V call is TRBV7-9, the J call TRBJ2-2; the D is unclear. Germline CDR1 and CDR2: SEHNR and FQNEAQ (reference sequence). The ends were cut back, 0 bases at V and 6 bases at J, with 5 bases in the middle. This CDR3 is built from 13 residues. Combining the CDR3 with reference TRBV7-9 and TRBJ2-2 gives the whole variable domain DTGVSQNPRHKITKRGQNVTFRCDPISEHNRLYWYRQTLGQGPEFLTYFQNEAQLEKSRLLSDRFSAERPKGSFSTLEIQRTEQGDSAMYLCASSLARSGELFFGEGSRLTVL.

The chain recombines TRBV6-5 with TRBJ2-4; D remains unclear. The DNA end favors TRBJ2-7, so the J call may be wrong. Per the germline V gene, CDR1 is MNHEY and CDR2 is SVGAGI. The CDR3 consists of 13 residues. DNA for the CDR3: TGTGCCAGCAGTTACTCGGGTGTCCTCGAGCAGTACTTC. Protein: CASSYSGVLEQYF.

As regards this clonotype: A junction boundary mismatches the germline segment, possibly from a read error. The CDR3 coding sequence is TGTGCCAGCCGTGAAGGGTCTTTGGAGCAGTTCTTC. Amino acids: CASREGSLEQFF. The chain couples TRBV6-1 to TRBJ2-1; D remains ambiguous. The CDR3 consists of 12 residues. From germline, CDR1 is MNHNS and CDR2 SASEGT.

The CDR3 loop is CSANAGQVLYSGNTIYF. The DNA for the CDR3 is TGCAGTGCTAACGCAGGACAAGTCCTCTACTCTGGAAACACCATATATTTT. This sequence joins TRBV20-1 and TRBJ1-3, with D perhaps TRBD1 (5 bases). This CDR3 contains 17 residues. V was cut by 4 bases and J by 0 bases, with 19 bases left in between. Germline CDR1 is DFQATT and CDR2 is SNEGSKA (reference sequence).

This clonotype appeared a few times. This sequence joins TRBV7-9 and TRBJ1-1; 8 nucleotides match TRBD1. Germline values: CDR1 SEHNR, CDR2 FQNEAQ (reference sequence). This CDR3 region has 15 residues. With V trimmed by 5 bases and J by 5 bases, 10 bases remained unmatched. CDR3 loop: CASSPAQGARTEAFF. CDR3 DNA: TGTGCCAGCAGCCCGGCGCAGGGGGCGAGAACTGAAGCTTTCTTT. The whole variable domain, filled in from reference TRBV7-9 and TRBJ1-1, reads DTGVSQNPRHKITKRGQNVTFRCDPISEHNRLYWYRQTLGQGPEFLTYFQNEAQLEKSRLLSDRFSAERPKGSFSTLEIQRTEQGDSAMYLCASSPAQGARTEAFFGQGTRLTVV.

The CDR3 loop reads CASSQDTGTQETQYF. The CDR3 bases are TGTGCCAGCAGTCAAGATACGGGGACGCAAGAGACCCAGTACTTC. V is TRBV12-3 or TRBV12-4 and J is TRBJ2-5, with D perhaps matching TRBD1 or TRBD2 (5 bases each). The germline V and J ends were trimmed by 5 bases and 2 bases, with 15 bases remaining between them. CDR3 length: 15 residues.

This clonotype was recorded a few times. The J gene is TRBJ1-1, the V gene TRBV6-6; D is uncertain. Germline CDR1 reads MNHNY; CDR2 reads SVGAGI (reference sequence). The CDR3 has 14 amino acids. Trimming took off 0 bases at V and 10 bases at J, with 15 bases between the two ends. The CDR3 DNA sequence: TGTGCCAGCAGTTACTCGAAGCAGAATGAACGAGCTTTCTTT. Amino acid sequence: CASSYSKQNERAFF.

The chain uses TRBV6-5 and TRBJ2-1; 12 positions match TRBD1. Germline CDR1 reads MNHEY; CDR2 reads SVGAGI. The CDR3 consists of 15 residues. Trimming removed 6 bases from V and 5 bases from J; junction bases left unmatched: 5. The CDR3 sequence: CASRGTGGADNEQFF. In nucleotides, the CDR3 is TGTGCCAGCAGAGGGACAGGGGGCGCGGACAATGAGCAGTTCTTC.

The rearrangement joins TRBV5-1 to TRBJ2-5; D is unresolved. Germline V CDR1 and CDR2: SGHRS, YFSETQ. V dropped 4 bases and J dropped 1 base, with 11 bases sitting between them. The CDR3 contains 14 residues. DNA for the CDR3: TGCGCCAGCAGCAAACTCTGGGGCCAAGAGACCCAGTACTTC. As protein: CASSKLWGQETQYF.

This clonotype was counted only a few times. This chain uses TRBV7-9 with TRBJ2-3; TRBD1 matches 9 bases. Per the germline V gene, CDR1 is SEHNR and CDR2 is FQNEAQ (reference sequence). The length of the CDR3 is 19 residues. V was clipped by 3 bases and J by 6 bases; unmatched bases: 19. DNA for the CDR3: TGTGCCAGCAGCTTCCCCCGTCGGGACAGGGTAACCCAGTCGGATACGCAGTATTTT. Protein: CASSFPRRDRVTQSDTQYF.

The chain uses TRBV20-1 and TRBJ1-1; no clear D gene. The ends were cut back, 6 bases at V and 12 bases at J, with 14 bases in the middle. The CDR3 spans 10 residues. Germline lookup yields CDR1 DFQATT and CDR2 SNEGSKA (reference sequence). CDR3 bases: TGCAGTGCAGAGGCGGCGAGTACTTTCTTT. It is translated as CSAEAASTFF.

The chain recombines TRBV6-2 or TRBV6-3 with TRBJ2-3; 12 bases match TRBD1. Germline CDR1 MNHEY, CDR2 SVGEGT. CDR3 length: 14 residues. The V and J ends lost 5 bases and 4 bases, in that order; junction bases with no gene match: 1. The CDR3 region has the DNA TGTGCCAGCAGTGGGACAGGGGGCTCAGATACGCAGTATTTT. As protein: CASSGTGGSDTQYF.

This clonotype was found many times. An end of the junction differs from the germline gene, which may be a read error. The chain has TRBV27 and TRBJ2-3; D not certain. The CDR3 consists of 13 residues. The germline gives CDR1 MNHEY, CDR2 SMNVEV (reference sequence). CDR3 in DNA: TGTGCCAGCAGCTTATCGGTGGCAGATACGCAGTATTTT. It codes for CASSLSVADTQYF.

With respect to this clonotype: The junction shows a germline mismatch at one end, possibly a read error. For the CDR3, the DNA is TGTACCAGCATAGGGTACAATCAGCCCCAGCATTTT. Residues: CTSIGYNQPQHF. The chain employs TRBV6-6 and TRBJ1-5; D gene unclear. Per germline, CDR1 MNHNY and CDR2 SVGAGI (reference sequence). This CDR3 is built from 12 residues.